One sample yielded the 16 T cell receptor beta chains listed below, sequenced in a study of CD8+ T cells in alopecia areata. Extraction of RNA preceded its reverse transcription into cDNA, which served as the sequencing template. Only in-frame clones appear in the TCRdb table, and some are missing; sequencing was by immunoSEQ multiplex PCR. Altogether roughly 250,000 clones are present, roughly two thirds being singletons, with the ten largest covering about 1.3%. Sequenced material: CD4+ T cells sorted from blood, taken at week 0. The receptors derive from a human donor with alopecia areata.

The rearrangement joins TRBV7-2 to TRBJ1-5; D is uncertain. V was clipped by 1 base and J by 2 bases, with 6 bases between them. The CDR3 has 14 residues. In germline, CDR1 is SGHTA, CDR2 FQGNSA. CDR3 sequence reads: CASSLGSRNQPQHF. The CDR3, as DNA: TGTGCCAGCAGCTTAGGGAGTCGCAATCAGCCCCAGCATTTT.

V gene TRBV29-1 combines with J gene TRBJ2-7; 8 nucleotides align to TRBD1. The CDR3 is 13 amino acids. Germline CDR1 reads SQVTM; CDR2 reads ANQGSEA. J lost 3 bases, V lost 7 bases, and 8 bases had no gene match. CDR3 sequence (DNA): TGCAGCGCAATACCCGGGACAGGCTACGAGCAGTACTTC. It is translated as CSAIPGTGYEQYF.

The V and J genes are TRBV14 and TRBJ2-7, with 10 bases fitting TRBD2. V lost 0 bases, J lost 2 bases, and 4 bases stayed unmatched. The CDR3 is 16 residues long. The germline V gene encodes CDR1 SGHDN and CDR2 FVKESK. The CDR3 loop is CASSQDLGLAAYEQYF. CDR3 in DNA: TGTGCCAGCAGCCAAGACCTTGGACTAGCGGCCTACGAGCAGTACTTC.

The gene calls are TRBV9 and TRBJ2-6, with D unclear. The CDR3 has 15 residues. V was pared by 2 bases and J by 2 bases, with 8 bases between. Per germline, CDR1 SGDLS and CDR2 YYNGEE. CDR3 residues: CASSVWAAGANVLTF. For the CDR3, the DNA is TGTGCCAGCAGCGTCTGGGCGGCTGGGGCCAACGTCCTGACTTTC.

The rearrangement links TRBV14 to TRBJ2-1, with D perhaps TRBD1 or TRBD2 (5 bases each). Germline CDR1 SGHDN, CDR2 FVKESK. V gave up 3 bases and J gave up 9 bases, with 12 bases separating them. The CDR3 is 13 amino acids. As DNA, the CDR3 is TGTGCCAGCAGCCAGCCCCTTGGGGGTGAGCAGTTCTTC. Amino acids: CASSQPLGGEQFF.

The chain joins TRBV4-3 to TRBJ2-1; the D gene could be TRBD1 or TRBD2 (6 bases each). CDR1 is LGHNA and CDR2 is YSLEER in the germline V gene. Trimming took off 1 base at V and 3 bases at J, with 13 bases between the two ends. The CDR3 covers 16 residues. In nucleotides, the CDR3 is TGCGCCAGCAGCCAAGTAACCGGGGGCGACTACAATGAGCAGTTCTTC. This translates into CASSQVTGGDYNEQFF.

J is TRBJ2-7 and V is TRBV2; 7 nucleotides match TRBD1. V was clipped by 8 bases and J by 3 bases; unmatched bases: 1. CDR3 size: 11 residues. Germline loops: CDR1 SNHLY, CDR2 FYNNEI. The CDR3 nucleotides read TGTGCCAGCCACAGGGGCTACGAGCAGTACTTC. Encoded protein: CASHRGYEQYF.

The chain combines TRBV15 with TRBJ2-1; no firm D call. The CDR3 consists of 13 residues. The V end lost 3 bases, the J end lost 7 bases, and 10 bases lay between the germline ends. Per the germline V gene, CDR1 is LNHNV and CDR2 is YYDKDF (reference sequence). CDR3 in DNA: TGTGCCACCAGCAGTCCCCTGGGGAATGAGCAGTTCTTC. It codes for CATSSPLGNEQFF.

This clone was detected once. V is TRBV2 and J is TRBJ2-7; TRBD2 agrees at 9 bases. The J segment lost 3 bases and the V segment lost 6 bases, leaving 6 bases of the junction unmatched. Germline V lookup: CDR1 SNHLY, CDR2 FYNNEI. This CDR3 spans 14 amino acids. The DNA for the CDR3 is TGTGCCAGCAGCGTAGCGGGGGCCAACTACGAGCAGTACTTC. Protein sequence: CASSVAGANYEQYF. The whole variable domain, filled in from reference TRBV2 and TRBJ2-7, reads EPEVTQTPSHQVTQMGQEVILRCVPISNHLYFYWYRQILGQKVEFLVSFYNNEISEKSEIFDDQFSVERPDGSNFTLKIRSTKLEDSAMYFCASSVAGANYEQYFGPGTRLTVT.

The CDR3 DNA follows: TGCAGTGCTAGAAGGGTTGGCTACACCTTC. Translation gives CSARRVGYTF. J is TRBJ1-2 and V is TRBV20-1; D gene unclear. The germline gives CDR1 DFQATT, CDR2 SNEGSKA (reference sequence). CDR3 length: 10 residues. V was trimmed by 2 bases and J by 7 bases, leaving 5 bases between them.

This chain joins TRBV25-1 and TRBJ2-7; no clear D gene. The length of the CDR3 is 12 residues. Trimming stripped 1 base from V and 6 bases from J, with 7 bases between. Germline values: CDR1 MGHDK, CDR2 SYGVNS. The CDR3 nucleotides read TGTGCCAGCAGTGAATGGGTAGGCGAGCAGTACTTC. Encoded protein: CASSEWVGEQYF.

V and J are TRBV2 and TRBJ2-3; no clear D. The V end lost 7 bases, the J end lost 0 bases, and 11 bases lay between the germline ends. The germline V gene encodes CDR1 SNHLY and CDR2 FYNNEI. CDR3 length: 14 residues. The CDR3 DNA is TGTGCCAGCAACCCGGGCCTTAGCACAGATACGCAGTATTTT. As protein: CASNPGLSTDTQYF.

The V and J genes are TRBV12-5 and TRBJ2-7, with no clear D. Germline assignment: CDR1 LGHNT and CDR2 FRNRAP. The CDR3 covers 13 residues. V was pared by 6 bases and J by 3 bases, with 12 bases between. The CDR3: CASGPGPDYEQYF. The CDR3 DNA follows: TGTGCTAGTGGCCCGGGCCCAGACTACGAGCAGTACTTC.

The V call is TRBV29-1, the J call TRBJ2-5, with D possibly called TRBD1 or TRBD2 (6 bases each). Germline V gene data show CDR1 as SQVTM and CDR2 as ANQGSEA. CDR3 length: 15 residues. This CDR3 is CSSRWGATLSETQYF. CDR3 bases: TGCAGTTCCCGATGGGGGGCAACCTTGTCTGAGACCCAGTACTTC.

As regards this clone: The same CDR3 also results from other DNA sequences found in this sample. The chain is built from TRBV9 and TRBJ1-1, with D hard to call. The CDR3 spans 13 residues. CDR1 and CDR2 from the germline V gene are SGDLS and YYNGEE. The V and J ends lost 0 bases and 1 base respectively, with 4 bases between them. The CDR3 loop is CASSVGPNTEAFF. CDR3 sequence (DNA): TGTGCCAGCAGCGTAGGCCCGAACACTGAAGCTTTCTTT.

The chain uses TRBV4-2 and TRBJ2-3, with D tentatively TRBD1 (6 bases). CDR1 is LGHNA and CDR2 is YNFKEQ in the germline V gene. The V end lost 5 bases, the J end lost 5 bases, and 11 bases lay between the germline ends. This CDR3 comprises 13 residues. The chain's CDR3 is CASSLYREDTQYF. CDR3 in DNA: TGTGCCAGCAGCTTATACAGGGAAGATACGCAGTATTTT.